Sequencing of this TCR beta chain was carried out in a study of blood T cell repertoires in COVID-19. Study-level information: Material from acute and convalescent COVID-19 was sourced from the United States, Italy and Spain. In each case, the material was cDNA or gDNA derived from T cells, B-cell-depleted T cells, or PBMCs.

This CDR3 has 14 amino acids. After removal of 5 bases from V and 6 bases from J, the junction contained 5 bases not matched to a gene. The germline V gene has CDR1 PRHDT and CDR2 FYEKMQ (reference sequence). In the original workflow: Amplification of reference gene primers was used by the study to estimate nucleated cell counts. Data came from immunoSEQ multiplex PCR; TCRdb stores just in-frame clones and leaves some out. Clonal size and the V and J genes are those of that table, whereas D and trimming came from the DNA. The sample lists about 180,000 clones; roughly 78% were seen once. This TCR came from a man aged 65 to 79 with active or convalescent COVID-19. The rearrangement uses TRBV13 and TRBJ1-2; 11 bases match TRBD1. The sequencing sample was made of peripheral blood. The CDR3, as DNA: TGTGCCAGCAGCGCCTGGACAGGGGGCGATGGCTACACCTTC. Amino acids: CASSAWTGGDGYTF. Full variable domain (outside the CDR3, taken from reference TRBV13 and TRBJ1-2): AAGVIQSPRHLIKEKRETATLKCYPIPRHDTVYWYQQGPGQDPQFLISFYEKMQSDKGSIPDRFSAQQFSDYHSELNMSSLELGDSALYFCASSAWTGGDGYTFGSGTRLTVV.